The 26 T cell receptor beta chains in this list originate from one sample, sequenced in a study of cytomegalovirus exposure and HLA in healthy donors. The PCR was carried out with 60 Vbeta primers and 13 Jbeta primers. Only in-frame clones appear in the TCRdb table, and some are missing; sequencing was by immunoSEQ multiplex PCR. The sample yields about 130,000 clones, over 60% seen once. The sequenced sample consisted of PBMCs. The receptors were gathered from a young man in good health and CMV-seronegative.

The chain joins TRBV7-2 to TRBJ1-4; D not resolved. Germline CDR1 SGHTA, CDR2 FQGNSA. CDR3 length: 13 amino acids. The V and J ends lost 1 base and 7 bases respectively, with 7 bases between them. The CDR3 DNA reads TGTGCCAGCAGCTTAGGTTCGGGTGAAAAACTGTTTTTT. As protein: CASSLGSGEKLFF. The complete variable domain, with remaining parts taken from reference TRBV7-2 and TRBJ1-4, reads GAGVSQSPSNKVTEKGKDVELRCDPISGHTALYWYRQSLGQGLEFLIYFQGNSAPDKSGLPSDRFSAERTGGSVSTLTIQRTQQEDSAVYLCASSLGSGEKLFFGSGTQLSVL.

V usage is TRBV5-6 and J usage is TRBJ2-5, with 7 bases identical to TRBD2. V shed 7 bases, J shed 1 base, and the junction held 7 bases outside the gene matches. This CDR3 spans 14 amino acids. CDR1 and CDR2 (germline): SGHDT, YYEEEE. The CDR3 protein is CASSGAGSQETQYF. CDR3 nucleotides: TGTGCCAGCTCTGGAGCGGGGAGCCAAGAGACCCAGTACTTC.

This CDR3 is CASSEIFGQAVWETQYF. The CDR3 DNA sequence: TGTGCCAGCAGTGAAATATTCGGACAGGCAGTCTGGGAGACCCAGTACTTC. The gene calls are TRBV6-1 and TRBJ2-5, with 7 bases aligning to TRBD1. The CDR3 runs 17 residues. Germline values: CDR1 MNHNS, CDR2 SASEGT. Trimming removed 2 bases from V and 5 bases from J; junction bases left unmatched: 14.

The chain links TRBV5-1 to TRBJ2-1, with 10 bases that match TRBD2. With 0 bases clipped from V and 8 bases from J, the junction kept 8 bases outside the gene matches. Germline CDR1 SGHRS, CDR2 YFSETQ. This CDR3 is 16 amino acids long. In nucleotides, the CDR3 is TGCGCCAGCAGCTTGGAAGGGACTAGCGAGTTCCATGAGCAGTTCTTC. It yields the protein CASSLEGTSEFHEQFF.

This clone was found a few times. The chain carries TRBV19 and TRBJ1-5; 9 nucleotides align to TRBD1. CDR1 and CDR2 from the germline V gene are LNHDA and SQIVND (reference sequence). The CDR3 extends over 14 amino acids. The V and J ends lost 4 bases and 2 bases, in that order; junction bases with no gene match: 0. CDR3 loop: CASSRTGGNQPQHF. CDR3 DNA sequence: TGTGCCAGTAGTAGGACAGGGGGCAATCAGCCCCAGCATTTT. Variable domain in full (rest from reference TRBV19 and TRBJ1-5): DGGITQSPKYLFRKEGQNVTLSCEQNLNHDAMYWYRQDPGQGLRLIYYSQIVNDFQKGDIAEGYSVSREKKESFPLTVTSAQKNPTAFYLCASSRTGGNQPQHFGDGTRLSIL.

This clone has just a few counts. The CDR3 is CASRHSGGCTGELFF. CDR3 DNA sequence: TGTGCCAGCCGACATAGCGGGGGTTGCACCGGGGAGCTGTTTTTT. This chain uses TRBV21-1 with TRBJ2-2; the table's D call, TRBD2, has no DNA check behind it. TRBV21-1 is flagged as a pseudogene. This CDR3 has 15 amino acids.

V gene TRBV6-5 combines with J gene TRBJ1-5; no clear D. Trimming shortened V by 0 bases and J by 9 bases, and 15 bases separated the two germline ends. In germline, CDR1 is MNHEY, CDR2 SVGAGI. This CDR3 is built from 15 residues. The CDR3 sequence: CASSYSMAGEGPQHF. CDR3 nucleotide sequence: TGTGCCAGCAGTTACTCGATGGCAGGTGAAGGGCCCCAGCATTTT.

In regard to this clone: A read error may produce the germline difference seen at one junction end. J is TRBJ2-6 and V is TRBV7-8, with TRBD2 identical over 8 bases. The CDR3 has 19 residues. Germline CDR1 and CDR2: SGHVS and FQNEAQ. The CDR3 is CASSAYRVTNFGGGNVLTF. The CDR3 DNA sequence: TGTGCCAGCAGCGCATACAGGGTCACAAACTTCGGGGGGGGCAACGTCCTGACTTTC.

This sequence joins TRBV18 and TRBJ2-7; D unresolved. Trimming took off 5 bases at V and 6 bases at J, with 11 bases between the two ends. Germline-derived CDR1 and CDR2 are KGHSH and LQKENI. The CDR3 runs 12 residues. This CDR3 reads CASSNGYGEQYF. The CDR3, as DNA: TGTGCCAGCTCAAACGGGTACGGCGAGCAGTACTTC.

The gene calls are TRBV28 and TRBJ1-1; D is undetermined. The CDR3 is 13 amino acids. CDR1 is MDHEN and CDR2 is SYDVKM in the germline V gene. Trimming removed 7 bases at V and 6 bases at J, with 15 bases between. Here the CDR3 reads CASKEGNRAEAFF. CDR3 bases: TGTGCCAGCAAAGAGGGAAATCGCGCTGAAGCTTTCTTT.

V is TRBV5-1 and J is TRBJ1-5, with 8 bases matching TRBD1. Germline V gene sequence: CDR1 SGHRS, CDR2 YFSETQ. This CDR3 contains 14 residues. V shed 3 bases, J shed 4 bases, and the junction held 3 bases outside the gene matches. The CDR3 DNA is TGCGCCAGCAGCTCGGGACAGGTGAATCAGCCCCAGCATTTT. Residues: CASSSGQVNQPQHF.

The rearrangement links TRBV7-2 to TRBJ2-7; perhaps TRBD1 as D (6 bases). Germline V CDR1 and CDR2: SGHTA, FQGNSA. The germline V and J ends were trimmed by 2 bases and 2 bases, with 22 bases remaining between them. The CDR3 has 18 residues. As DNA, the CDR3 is TGTGCCAGCAGCTTAAACACCGGGACATCGGCGATGGCCTACGAGCAGTACTTC. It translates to CASSLNTGTSAMAYEQYF.

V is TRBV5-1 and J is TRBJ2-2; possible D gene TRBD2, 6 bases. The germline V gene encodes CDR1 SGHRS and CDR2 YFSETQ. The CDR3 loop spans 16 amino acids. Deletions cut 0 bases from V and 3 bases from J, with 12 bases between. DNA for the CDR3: TGCGCCAGCAGCTTGGGGCGGGAATGGGACACCGGGGAGCTGTTTTTT. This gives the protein CASSLGREWDTGELFF.

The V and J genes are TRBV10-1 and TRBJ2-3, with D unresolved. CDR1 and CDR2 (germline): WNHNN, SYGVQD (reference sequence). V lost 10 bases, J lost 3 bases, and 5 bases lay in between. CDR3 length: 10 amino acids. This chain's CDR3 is CAKTTDTQYF. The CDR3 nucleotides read TGCGCCAAAACAACAGATACGCAGTATTTT.

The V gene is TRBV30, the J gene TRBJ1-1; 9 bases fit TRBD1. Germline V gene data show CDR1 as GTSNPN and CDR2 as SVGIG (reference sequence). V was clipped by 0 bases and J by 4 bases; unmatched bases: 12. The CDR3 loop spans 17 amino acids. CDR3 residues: CAWSVRTGGGMGTEAFF. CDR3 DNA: TGTGCCTGGAGTGTACGCACAGGGGGCGGGATGGGCACTGAAGCTTTCTTT. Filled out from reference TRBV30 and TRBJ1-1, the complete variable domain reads SQTIHQWPATLVQPVGSPLSLECTVEGTSNPNLYWYRQAAGRGLQLLFYSVGIGQISSEVPQNLSASRPQDRQFILSSKKLLLSDSGFYLCAWSVRTGGGMGTEAFFGQGTRLTVV.

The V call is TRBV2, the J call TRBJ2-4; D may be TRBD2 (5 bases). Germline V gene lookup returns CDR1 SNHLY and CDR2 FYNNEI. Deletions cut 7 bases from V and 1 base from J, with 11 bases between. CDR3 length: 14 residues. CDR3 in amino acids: CASTRGLAKNIQYF. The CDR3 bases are TGTGCCAGCACCCGGGGTCTGGCCAAAAACATTCAGTACTTC. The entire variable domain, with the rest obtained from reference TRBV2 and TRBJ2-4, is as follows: EPEVTQTPSHQVTQMGQEVILRCVPISNHLYFYWYRQILGQKVEFLVSFYNNEISEKSEIFDDQFSVERPDGSNFTLKIRSTKLEDSAMYFCASTRGLAKNIQYFGAGTRLSVL.

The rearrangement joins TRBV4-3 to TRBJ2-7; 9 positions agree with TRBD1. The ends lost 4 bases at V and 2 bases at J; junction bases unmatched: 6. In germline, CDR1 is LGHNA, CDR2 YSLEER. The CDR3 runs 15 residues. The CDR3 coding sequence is TGCGCCAGCAGCCGTGGGGGGACAGGGACCTACGAGCAGTACTTC. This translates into CASSRGGTGTYEQYF.

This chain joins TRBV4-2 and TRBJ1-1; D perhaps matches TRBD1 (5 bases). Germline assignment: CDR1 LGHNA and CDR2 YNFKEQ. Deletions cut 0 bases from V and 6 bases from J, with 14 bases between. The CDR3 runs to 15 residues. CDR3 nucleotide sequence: TGTGCCAGCAGCCAAGATGGGGGGGGGAGCTCTGAAGCTTTCTTT. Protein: CASSQDGGGSSEAFF.

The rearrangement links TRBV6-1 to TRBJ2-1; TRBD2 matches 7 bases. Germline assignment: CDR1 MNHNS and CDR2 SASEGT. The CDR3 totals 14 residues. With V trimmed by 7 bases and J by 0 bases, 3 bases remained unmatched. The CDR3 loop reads CASTGGSSYNEQFF. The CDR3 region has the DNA TGTGCCAGCACAGGCGGGAGCTCCTACAATGAGCAGTTCTTC.

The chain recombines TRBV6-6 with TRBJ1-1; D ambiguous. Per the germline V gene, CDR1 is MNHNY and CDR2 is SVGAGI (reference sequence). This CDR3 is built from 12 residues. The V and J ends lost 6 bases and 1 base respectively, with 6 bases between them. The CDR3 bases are TGTGCCAGCAGGGCACCGAACACTGAAGCTTTCTTT. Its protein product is CASRAPNTEAFF.

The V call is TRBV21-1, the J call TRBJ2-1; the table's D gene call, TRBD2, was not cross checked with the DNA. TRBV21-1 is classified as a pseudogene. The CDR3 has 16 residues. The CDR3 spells CASSIREAGGYNEQFF. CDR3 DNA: TGTGCCAGCAGCATACGGGAGGCGGGTGGCTACAATGAGCAGTTCTTC.

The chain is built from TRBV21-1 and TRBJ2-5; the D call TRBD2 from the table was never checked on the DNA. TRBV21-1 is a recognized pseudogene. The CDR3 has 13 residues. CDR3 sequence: CASSTGSQETQYF. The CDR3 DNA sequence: TGTGCCAGCAGCACCGGGAGCCAAGAGACCCAGTACTTC.

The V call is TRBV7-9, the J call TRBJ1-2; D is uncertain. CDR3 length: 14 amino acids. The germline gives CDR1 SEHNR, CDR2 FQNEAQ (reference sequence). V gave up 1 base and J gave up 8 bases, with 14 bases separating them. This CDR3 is CASSLELAGWGYTF. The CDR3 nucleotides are TGTGCCAGCAGCTTAGAGTTGGCAGGCTGGGGCTACACCTTC.

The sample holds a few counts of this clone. The CDR3 reads CASSLDAGTAYEQYF. In nucleotides, the CDR3 is TGCGCCAGCAGCCTGGACGCCGGGACAGCCTACGAGCAGTACTTC. The rearrangement links TRBV4-3 to TRBJ2-7; the match to TRBD1 covers 7 bases. Looked up from germline, CDR1 is LGHNA and CDR2 is YSLEER. V trimming: 4 bases; J trimming: 2 bases; junction bases outside the gene matches: 8. The CDR3 runs 15 residues.

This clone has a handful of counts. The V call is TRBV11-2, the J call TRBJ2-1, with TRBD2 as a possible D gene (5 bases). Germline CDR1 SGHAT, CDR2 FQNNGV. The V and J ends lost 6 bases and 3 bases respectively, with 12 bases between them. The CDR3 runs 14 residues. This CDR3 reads CASREVTDYNEQFF. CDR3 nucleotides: TGTGCCAGCAGGGAGGTGACCGACTACAATGAGCAGTTCTTC.

In DNA, the CDR3 is TGTGCCATCAGTGAGTCGGGTCAGGGGAATCAGCCCCAGCATTTT. Its translation: CAISESGQGNQPQHF. The chain couples TRBV10-3 to TRBJ1-5; maybe TRBD1 (6 bases). The CDR3 consists of 15 residues. Deletions cut 0 bases from V and 4 bases from J, with 10 bases between. CDR1 and CDR2 from the germline V gene are ENHRY and SYGVKD.